This is a list of T cell receptor beta chains from one sample in a study of T cells after yellow fever vaccination. TCRdb re-analysed the 5' RACE reads in MiXCR, keeping a single row per CDR3 protein. This sample carries a few hundred thousand distinct CDR3 sequences, 3% to 4.5% of them seen once, and the ten largest clones take about a quarter. This specimen consisted of PBMCs, obtained on the day of the yellow fever booster vaccination. The receptor set was obtained from a man between 18 and 35 years old who received the YFV17D yellow fever vaccine. CDR3s include the opening cysteine and the closing phenylalanine or tryptophan. The D gene is left open where the match is weak. Only part of the rows carry a size: once, few, many, or a class if the clone is expanded.

>many|TRBD1|TRBJ1-2|TRBV20-1
CSADRDGYTF
TGCAGTGCTGACAGGGACGGCTACACCTTC
>many|.|TRBJ2-3|TRBV6-5
CASSRGITDTQYF
TGTGCCAGCAGTAGGGGTATAACAGATACGCAGTATTTT
>many|.|TRBJ1-1|TRBV7-9
CASSSFLATPEGNTEAFF
TGTGCCAGCAGCTCCTTCCTTGCGACCCCCGAGGGGAACACTGAAGCTTTCTTT
>many|.|TRBJ2-7|TRBV11-2
CASSLIGSRYEQYF
TGTGCCAGCAGCTTAATAGGTTCCCGCTACGAGCAGTACTTC
>many|.|TRBJ2-5|TRBV7-6
CASSFWDLLGSETQYF
TGTGCCAGCAGCTTCTGGGACCTACTAGGGTCAGAGACCCAGTACTTC
>few|.|TRBJ2-5|TRBV12-3/TRBV12-4
CASSFAEGETQYF
TGTGCCAGCAGTTTCGCTGAGGGAGAGACCCAGTACTTC
>many|.|TRBJ1-2|TRBV4-1
CASSQDTSGSGYTF
TGCGCCAGCAGCCAAGATACGTCAGGGAGCGGCTACACCTTC
>few|.|TRBJ2-5|TRBV4-2
CASSQVLRQETQYF
TGTGCCAGCAGCCAAGTCCTCAGACAAGAGACCCAGTACTTC
>many|.|TRBJ2-5|TRBV7-2
CASSLDRQAKETQYF
TGTGCCAGCAGCTTAGACAGACAGGCCAAAGAGACCCAGTACTTC
>many|.|TRBJ2-5|TRBV6-2/TRBV6-3
CASRPSGSRETQYF
TGTGCCAGCAGACCCTCAGGGTCTCGGGAGACCCAGTACTTC
>.|.|TRBJ1-1|TRBV12-5
CASGLVLSNGNTEAFF
TGTGCTAGTGGTTTGGTACTATCCAACGGGAACACTGAAGCTTTCTTT
>.|.|TRBJ2-3|TRBV20-1
CSARDVLGADTQYF
TGCAGTGCTAGAGATGTTTTGGGGGCGGATACGCAGTATTTT
>.|TRBD1|TRBJ2-7|TRBV20-1
CSALQGQGDYEQYF
TGCAGTGCTCTTCAGGGACAGGGGGACTACGAGCAGTACTTC
>many|TRBD1|TRBJ1-2|TRBV12-3/TRBV12-4
CASSFTGGFGYTF
TGTGCCAGCAGTTTTACAGGGGGCTTCGGCTACACCTTC
>.|.|TRBJ1-5|TRBV27
CASSLRGLPNQPQHF
TGTGCCAGCAGTTTAAGGGGACTCCCGAATCAGCCCCAGCATTTT
>many|.|TRBJ2-5|TRBV5-1
CASSLDRAVETQYF
TGCGCCAGCAGCTTGGACAGGGCGGTAGAGACCCAGTACTTC
>few|.|TRBJ2-2|TRBV24-1
CATSVHSRGRESGELFF
TGTGCCACCAGTGTCCACAGCCGGGGGCGCGAGTCCGGGGAGCTGTTTTTT
>many|TRBD2|TRBJ2-3|TRBV7-2
CASTRQRGGDTQYF
TGTGCCAGCACCCGACAGCGGGGCGGGGATACGCAGTATTTT
>few|.|TRBJ1-4|TRBV6-5
CASSKRTDRREKLFF
TGTGCCAGCAGTAAACGGACAGACCGAAGGGAAAAACTGTTTTTT
>few|TRBD2|TRBJ2-5|TRBV3-1
CASSHGGGVQETQYF
TGTGCCAGCAGCCACGGCGGGGGGGTCCAAGAGACCCAGTACTTC
>few|.|TRBJ1-6|TRBV5-1
CASSPQDSNSPLHF
TGCGCCAGCAGCCCCCAGGACAGTAATTCACCCCTCCACTTT
>many|TRBD1|TRBJ1-4|TRBV7-2
CASRWGTGANEKLFF
TGTGCCAGCAGATGGGGGACAGGGGCAAATGAAAAACTGTTTTTT
>many|TRBD1|TRBJ2-2|TRBV5-1
CASSLGQGHTGELFF
TGCGCCAGCAGCTTGGGACAGGGGCACACCGGGGAGCTGTTTTTT
>many|.|TRBJ1-2|TRBV15
CATSRRREANYGYTF
TGTGCCACCAGCAGACGACGGGAAGCTAACTATGGCTACACCTTC
>many|.|TRBJ1-1|TRBV2
CASFSSQAFF
TGTGCCAGCTTCAGTTCTCAGGCTTTCTTT
>.|.|TRBJ1-5|TRBV20-1
CSASSPPDRPQHF
TGCAGTGCTAGTTCCCCCCCAGATAGGCCCCAGCATTTT
>few|.|TRBJ1-1|TRBV15
CATTYSGGNTEAFF
TGTGCCACCACCTATTCGGGGGGGAACACTGAAGCTTTCTTT
>many|.|TRBJ2-4|TRBV6-6
CASSYGSRIAKNIQYF
TGTGCCAGCAGTTACGGGTCCCGTATAGCCAAAAACATTCAGTACTTC
>.|.|TRBJ1-3|TRBV25-1
CASSATGNTIYF
TGTGCCAGCAGTGCCACTGGAAACACCATATATTTT
>few|TRBD1|TRBJ2-4|TRBV20-1
CSARGQGATKNIQYF
TGCAGTGCTAGAGGGCAGGGGGCTACCAAAAACATTCAGTACTTC
>.|TRBD1|TRBJ2-4|TRBV20-1
CSARVAPGTGGSKNIQYF
TGCAGTGCTAGAGTGGCCCCCGGGACAGGGGGTTCCAAAAACATTCAGTACTTC
>.|.|TRBJ2-3|TRBV11-2
CASSRTPSTDTQYF
TGTGCCAGCAGTCGTACACCTAGCACAGATACGCAGTATTTT
>few|.|TRBJ2-1|TRBV6-2/TRBV6-3
CASRQGGGEQFF
TGTGCCAGCAGGCAGGGTGGCGGTGAGCAGTTCTTC
>.|TRBD1|TRBJ2-2|TRBV4-1
CASSQLVTGALNTGELFF
TGCGCCAGCAGCCAGTTAGTAACAGGGGCTCTGAACACCGGGGAGCTGTTTTTT
>few|TRBD1|TRBJ1-1|TRBV20-1
CSARQGATSKTEAFF
TGCAGTGCTAGACAGGGGGCGACAAGCAAGACTGAAGCTTTCTTT
>few|TRBD1|TRBJ1-2|TRBV4-3
CASSQTTGGYGYTF
TGCGCCAGCAGCCAAACCACAGGGGGGTATGGCTACACCTTC
>many|TRBD2|TRBJ2-3|TRBV5-1
CASSERTSGARDTQYF
TGCGCCAGCAGCGAAAGGACTAGCGGGGCCCGGGATACGCAGTATTTT
>few|.|TRBJ1-1|TRBV12-3/TRBV12-4
CASSLVRDNTEAFF
TGTGCCAGCAGTTTGGTAAGGGACAACACTGAAGCTTTCTTT
>many|TRBD1|TRBJ2-4|TRBV7-2
CASSLRQGGDIQYF
TGTGCCAGCAGCTTACGACAGGGGGGGGACATTCAGTACTTC
>few|.|TRBJ1-5|TRBV4-2
CASSQEVPGTQPQHF
TGTGCCAGCAGCCAAGAAGTTCCGGGGACCCAGCCCCAGCATTTT
>.|.|TRBJ1-6|TRBV6-1
CASSEGSTGGAPLHF
TGTGCCAGCAGTGAAGGGTCAACAGGCGGGGCACCCCTCCACTTT
>many|TRBD1|TRBJ1-6|TRBV5-6
CASSPRQGKWESPLHF
TGTGCCAGCAGCCCGAGACAGGGGAAGTGGGAATCACCCCTCCACTTT
>few|TRBD1|TRBJ1-1|TRBV7-2
CASSETGFNTEAFF
TGTGCCAGCAGCGAGACAGGGTTCAACACTGAAGCTTTCTTT
>few|TRBD1|TRBJ2-7|TRBV3-1
CASSQGGQGVGYEQYF
TGTGCCAGCAGCCAAGGGGGACAGGGCGTGGGCTACGAGCAGTACTTC